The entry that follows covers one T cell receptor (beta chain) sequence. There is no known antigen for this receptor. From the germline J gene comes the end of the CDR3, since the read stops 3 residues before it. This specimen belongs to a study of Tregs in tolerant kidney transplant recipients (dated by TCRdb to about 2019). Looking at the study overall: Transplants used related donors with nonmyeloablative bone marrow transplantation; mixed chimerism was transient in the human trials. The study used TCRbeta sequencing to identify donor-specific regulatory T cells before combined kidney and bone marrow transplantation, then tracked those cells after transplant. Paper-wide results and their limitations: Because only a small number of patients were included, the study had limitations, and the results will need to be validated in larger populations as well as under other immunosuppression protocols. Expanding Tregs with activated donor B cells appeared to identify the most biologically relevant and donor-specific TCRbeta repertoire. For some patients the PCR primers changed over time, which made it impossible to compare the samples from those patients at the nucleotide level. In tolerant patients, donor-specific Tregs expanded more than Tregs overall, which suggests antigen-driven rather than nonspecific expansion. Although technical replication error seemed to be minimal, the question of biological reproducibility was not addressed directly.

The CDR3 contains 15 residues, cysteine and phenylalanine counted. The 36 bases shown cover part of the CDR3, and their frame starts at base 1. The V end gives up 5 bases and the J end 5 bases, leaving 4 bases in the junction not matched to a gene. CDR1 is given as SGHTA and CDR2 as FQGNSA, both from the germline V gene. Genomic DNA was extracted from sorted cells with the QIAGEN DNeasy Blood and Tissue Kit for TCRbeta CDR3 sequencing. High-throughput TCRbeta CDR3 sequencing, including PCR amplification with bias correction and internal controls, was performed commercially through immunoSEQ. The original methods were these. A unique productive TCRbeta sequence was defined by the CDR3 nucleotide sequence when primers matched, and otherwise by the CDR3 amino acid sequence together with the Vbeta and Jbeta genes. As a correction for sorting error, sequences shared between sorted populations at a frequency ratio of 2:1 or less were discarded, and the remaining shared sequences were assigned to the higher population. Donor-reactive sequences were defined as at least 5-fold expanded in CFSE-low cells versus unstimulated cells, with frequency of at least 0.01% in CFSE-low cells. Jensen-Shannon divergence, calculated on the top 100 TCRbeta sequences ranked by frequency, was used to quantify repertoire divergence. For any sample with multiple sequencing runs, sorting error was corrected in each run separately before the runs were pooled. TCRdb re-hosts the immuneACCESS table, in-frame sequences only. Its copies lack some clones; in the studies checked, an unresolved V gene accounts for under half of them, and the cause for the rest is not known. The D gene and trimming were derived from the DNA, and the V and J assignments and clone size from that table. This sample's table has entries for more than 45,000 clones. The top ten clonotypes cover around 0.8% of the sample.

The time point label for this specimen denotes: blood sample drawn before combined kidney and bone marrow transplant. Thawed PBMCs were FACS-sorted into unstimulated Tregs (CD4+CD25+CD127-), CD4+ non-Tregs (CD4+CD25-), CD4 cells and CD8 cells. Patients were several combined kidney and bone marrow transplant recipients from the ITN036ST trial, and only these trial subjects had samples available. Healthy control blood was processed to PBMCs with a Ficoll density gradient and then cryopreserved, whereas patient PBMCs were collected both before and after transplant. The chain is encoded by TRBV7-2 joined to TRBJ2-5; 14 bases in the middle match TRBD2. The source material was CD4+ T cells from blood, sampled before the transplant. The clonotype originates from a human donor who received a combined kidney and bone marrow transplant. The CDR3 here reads CASSPGLAGVETQYF. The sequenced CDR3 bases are TGTGCCAGCAGCCCGGGACTAGCGGGAGTGGAGACC.